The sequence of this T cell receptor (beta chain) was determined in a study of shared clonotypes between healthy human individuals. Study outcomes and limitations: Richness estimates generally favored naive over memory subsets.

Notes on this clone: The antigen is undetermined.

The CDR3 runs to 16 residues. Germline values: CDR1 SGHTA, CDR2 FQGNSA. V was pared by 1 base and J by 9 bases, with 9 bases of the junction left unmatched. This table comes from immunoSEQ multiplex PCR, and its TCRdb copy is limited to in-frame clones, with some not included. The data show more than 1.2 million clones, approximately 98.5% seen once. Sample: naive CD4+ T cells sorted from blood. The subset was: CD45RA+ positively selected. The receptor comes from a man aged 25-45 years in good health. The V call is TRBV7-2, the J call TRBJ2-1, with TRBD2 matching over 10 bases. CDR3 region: CASSLVGLAGEFEQFF. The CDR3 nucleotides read TGTGCCAGCAGCTTAGTGGGGCTAGCGGGAGAATTTGAGCAGTTCTTC.